This passage covers 23 T cell receptor beta chains from one sample sequenced in a study of OX40 agonist ivuxolimab in advanced cancers. The data were produced by immunoSEQ multiplex PCR, yet TCRdb's version contains in-frame clones alone and is incomplete. The sample carries about 27,000 clones, about 81% recorded once. Sequenced material: CD4+ or CD8+ T cells sorted from blood, taken in a trial of the OX40 agonist ivuxolimab. The receptors were gathered from an adult with an advanced solid tumor such as melanoma, head and neck, liver or kidney cancer.

The chain links TRBV30 to TRBJ2-3; either TRBD1 or TRBD2 may supply D (6 bases each). This CDR3 region has 14 residues. Germline assignment: CDR1 GTSNPN and CDR2 SVGIG (reference sequence). Deletions cut 2 bases from V and 6 bases from J, with 15 bases between. The CDR3 loop reads CAWSNKRGRDTQYF. Written as DNA, the CDR3 is TGTGCCTGGAGTAACAAGAGGGGGAGGGATACGCAGTATTTT.

V gene TRBV27 combines with J gene TRBJ2-1; D call uncertain. CDR3 size: 15 residues. V shed 2 bases and J shed 9 bases, with 17 bases lying between them. Germline loops: CDR1 MNHEY, CDR2 SMNVEV (reference sequence). In DNA form, the CDR3 reads TGTGCCAGCAGTTTAAGAGGAGACGGAGTAGGTGAGCAGTTCTTC. It specifies CASSLRGDGVGEQFF.

The chain combines TRBV27 with TRBJ2-3, with 11 bases matching TRBD2. With 0 bases clipped from V and 4 bases from J, the junction kept 0 bases outside the gene matches. Germline V CDR1 and CDR2: MNHEY, SMNVEV (reference sequence). The CDR3 has 15 residues. CDR3 DNA: TGTGCCAGCAGTTTATCACTAGCGGGAGCAGATACGCAGTATTTT. This sequence encodes CASSLSLAGADTQYF.

The chain uses TRBV4-1 and TRBJ2-7; TRBD2 agrees at 9 bases. CDR3 size: 17 residues. The V gene end was trimmed by 1 base and the J gene end by 4 bases; junction bases not matched to a gene: 11. Germline-derived CDR1 and CDR2 are MGHRA and YSYEKL. DNA for the CDR3: TGCGCCAGCAGCCAAGTCGCCAGCGGGAGGCCCCAGTACGAGCAGTACTTC. It translates to CASSQVASGRPQYEQYF.

The chain combines TRBV9 with TRBJ2-7; the D is unclear. Germline-derived CDR1 and CDR2 are SGDLS and YYNGEE. The CDR3 contains 12 residues. The germline V and J ends were trimmed by 4 bases and 3 bases, with 8 bases remaining between them. The CDR3 loop is CASSRTDYEQYF. CDR3 DNA: TGTGCCAGCAGCCGTACCGACTACGAGCAGTACTTC.

The chain recombines TRBV21-1 with TRBJ1-5. TRBV21-1 is a listed pseudogene. This CDR3 spans 16 amino acids. The chain's CDR3 is CASSKEGRYSNQPQHF. CDR3 DNA: TGTGCCAGCAGCAAAGAGGGCCGATATAGCAATCAGCCCCAGCATTTT.

The chain links TRBV7-9 to TRBJ2-5; the match to TRBD2 covers 14 bases. Germline V CDR1 and CDR2: SEHNR, FQNEAQ (reference sequence). CDR3 length equals 19 residues. V shed 3 bases, J shed 5 bases, and the junction held 14 bases outside the gene matches. CDR3 sequence (DNA): TGTGCCAGCAGCTTCGGGACTAGCGGGAGTATCGCCTGGAGGGAGACCCAGTACTTC. Its protein product is CASSFGTSGSIAWRETQYF.

The chain uses TRBV11-1 and TRBJ2-5; D is possibly TRBD2 (6 bases). Looked up from germline, CDR1 is SGHAT and CDR2 is FQDESV (reference sequence). CDR3 size: 17 residues. The V end lost 0 bases, the J end lost 5 bases, and 19 bases lay between the germline ends. CDR3 DNA: TGTGCCAGCAGCTTAGCCGGAGGGGCAGCGATAGGGGAGACCCAGTACTTC. Encoded protein: CASSLAGGAAIGETQYF.

This chain links TRBV6-5 with TRBJ2-2; D ambiguous. The germline V and J ends were trimmed by 0 bases and 5 bases, with 4 bases remaining between them. The CDR3 runs 13 residues. CDR1 and CDR2 from the germline V gene are MNHEY and SVGAGI. The CDR3 coding sequence is TGTGCCAGCAGTTACTCCGGAACCGGGGAGCTGTTTTTT. Its protein product is CASSYSGTGELFF.

The chain joins TRBV21-1 to TRBJ1-4. TRBV21-1 is a pseudogene. The CDR3 is 14 amino acids. CDR3 DNA: TGTGCCAGCAGCTTTGAAGCGTCTAACGAAAAACTGTTTTTT. This translates into CASSFEASNEKLFF.

This clone occurred a few times. The chain carries TRBV18 and TRBJ1-6, with unresolved D. There are 15 residues in the CDR3. Germline values: CDR1 KGHSH, CDR2 LQKENI. V was cut by 2 bases and J by 10 bases, with 15 bases left in between. Here the CDR3 reads CASSPEADRGSPLHF. The CDR3 DNA sequence: TGTGCCAGCTCACCAGAAGCGGACCGGGGATCACCCCTCCACTTT. Full variable domain (missing parts from reference TRBV18 and TRBJ1-6): NAGVMQNPRHLVRRRGQEARLRCSPMKGHSHVYWYRQLPEEGLKFMVYLQKENIIDESGMPKERFSAEFPKEGPSILRIQQVVRGDSAAYFCASSPEADRGSPLHFGNGTRLTVT.

The genes are TRBV27 and TRBJ1-1; tentative D call: TRBD1 (6 bases). The V gene lost 6 bases and the J gene lost 4 bases, with 12 bases spanning the gap. The CDR3 runs to 13 residues. CDR1 and CDR2 (germline): MNHEY, SMNVEV (reference sequence). CDR3 DNA sequence: TGTGCCAGCAGGGGGAGCAGGGGCACTGAAGCTTTCTTT. Its translation is CASRGSRGTEAFF.

This chain joins TRBV16 and TRBJ2-3; 8 bases are shared with TRBD1. The CDR3 runs to 15 residues. V dropped 3 bases and J dropped 1; count of bases not matched to a gene: 3. The V gene's germline CDR1 is KGHSY and CDR2 FQNENV. The CDR3 DNA is TGTGCCAGCAGCCACCCGGGACAGGGCACAGATACGCAGTATTTT. This translates into CASSHPGQGTDTQYF.

This chain links TRBV12-5 with TRBJ2-7; no reliable D call. V was cut by 4 bases and J by 4 bases, with 8 bases left in between. The CDR3 covers 12 residues. Germline CDR1 LGHNT, CDR2 FRNRAP. The CDR3 nucleotides read TGTGCTAGTGGTTCCACTGTGTACGAGCAGTACTTC. Translated: CASGSTVYEQYF.

The rearrangement joins TRBV27 to TRBJ2-1; TRBD1 matches 7 bases. The CDR3 is made up of 16 amino acids. The germline V gene encodes CDR1 MNHEY and CDR2 SMNVEV (reference sequence). J lost 0 bases, V lost 5 bases, and 7 bases had no gene match. This CDR3 reads CASSTRQGRSYNEQFF. CDR3 sequence (DNA): TGTGCCAGCAGTACCCGACAGGGACGCTCCTACAATGAGCAGTTCTTC.

The chain combines TRBV27 with TRBJ1-2, with 9 positions matching TRBD1. The CDR3 extends over 14 amino acids. J lost 4 bases, V lost 7 bases, and 7 bases had no gene match. Per germline, CDR1 MNHEY and CDR2 SMNVEV (reference sequence). The CDR3 DNA reads as TGTGCCAGCACCTCGACAGGGGGTGTCTATGGCTACACCTTC. It yields the protein CASTSTGGVYGYTF.

This chain uses TRBV7-9 with TRBJ1-2; the D gene is possibly TRBD1 (5 bases). Germline V gene sequence: CDR1 SEHNR, CDR2 FQNEAQ (reference sequence). The CDR3 has 17 residues. V was shortened by 4 bases and J by 7 bases, with 25 bases between the two germline ends. This chain's CDR3 is CASSSFDPGTPEGGYTF. CDR3 in DNA: TGTGCCAGCAGCTCGTTCGACCCCGGGACCCCTGAGGGTGGCTACACCTTC.

This chain connects TRBV9 to TRBJ2-5; TRBD1 matches 7 bases. The J call could be wrong; TRBJ2-7 is a better fit for the DNA end. Germline loops: CDR1 SGDLS, CDR2 YYNGEE. This CDR3 is built from 14 residues. The CDR3 reads CASSVEGASYEQYF. CDR3 sequence (DNA): TGTGCCAGCAGCGTAGAGGGGGCATCCTACGAGCAGTACTTC.

A few counts support this clone. The genes are TRBV4-3 and TRBJ2-2; 7 bases fit TRBD2. V shed 1 base and J 0 bases; nucleotides not matched to a gene: 14. The CDR3 loop spans 20 amino acids. The germline CDR1 and CDR2 sequences are LGHNA and YSLEER. CDR3 sequence: CASSQVVYWGEGANTGELFF. CDR3 nucleotide sequence: TGCGCCAGCAGCCAAGTGGTGTATTGGGGGGAGGGCGCGAACACCGGGGAGCTGTTTTTT.

The chain joins TRBV2 to TRBJ2-4; a possible D gene is TRBD2 (6 bases). Germline-derived CDR1 and CDR2 are SNHLY and FYNNEI. Trimming removed 11 bases from V and 3 bases from J, with 11 bases in between. CDR3 size: 12 residues. The CDR3 DNA reads TGTGCCGTCCAGGGAGGCAAAAACATTCAGTACTTC. Its protein product is CAVQGGKNIQYF.

This clone has just a few counts. V gene TRBV27 combines with J gene TRBJ2-7; D remains ambiguous. The germline V and J ends were trimmed by 8 bases and 2 bases, with 7 bases remaining between them. The V gene's germline CDR1 is MNHEY and CDR2 SMNVEV (reference sequence). The CDR3 runs 11 residues. The CDR3 reads CASGATYEQYF. The CDR3 DNA is TGTGCCAGCGGCGCGACCTACGAGCAGTACTTC.

This clone rates as medium-sized. This chain joins TRBV19 and TRBJ1-5; no clear D. Germline CDR1 reads LNHDA; CDR2 reads SQIVND (reference sequence). The CDR3 extends over 15 amino acids. With 0 bases removed from V and 5 bases from J, the gap between germline ends came to 11 bases. CDR3 sequence reads: CASSIDSGSDQPQHF. In DNA, the CDR3 is TGTGCCAGTAGTATAGATTCCGGGTCGGATCAGCCCCAGCATTTT.

The V gene is TRBV15, the J gene TRBJ2-1, with no clear D. V dropped 1 base and J dropped 0 bases, with 7 bases sitting between them. Looked up from germline, CDR1 is LNHNV and CDR2 is YYDKDF (reference sequence). This CDR3 has 15 residues. The chain's CDR3 is CATSRVLSSYNEQFF. CDR3 coding DNA: TGTGCCACCAGCAGAGTTTTAAGCTCCTACAATGAGCAGTTCTTC.